This T cell receptor (beta chain) stems from a study of T-cell memory formation after mild COVID-19 (dated by TCRdb to the early 2020s). Broadly, across the study: Most TCR sequence clusters were specific to one of the two donors. In a couple of donors, T-cell clones that expanded and contracted after mild COVID-19 were tracked by sequencing TCRalpha and TCRbeta repertoires over time. Two young, previously healthy adult volunteers made up the cohort, one male and one female. What the research found in general, with its limitations: Balanced CD4/CD8 phenotypes were observed for clones contracting from day 15 to 85, whereas a bias towards CD4+ was observed for a second wave of clones expanding from day 15 to 37. Whether the second-wave clones peaking on day 37 were SARS-CoV-2 specific was not confirmed. Contracting CD4+ clones were located mainly in the CM and EM memory subsets, whereas CD8+ clones were found to be enriched in EMRA. The detection of some responding clones in pre-infection memory suggests that pre-existing cross-reactive memory T cells joined the SARS-CoV-2 response. Only a couple of mild cases were covered in the study, and larger cohorts including severe cases with pre-infection samples were considered necessary.

The CDR3 contains 14 residues, cysteine and phenylalanine counted. CDR3 DNA is the only sequence kept; it has 42 bases, read in frame from the first base. From a lookup of the germline V gene, CDR1 and CDR2 are SGHRS and YFSETQ. For this clonotype: Its recognized antigen is unknown. No per-base quality is available; no much larger clone lies one base away.

The instrument was an Illumina NovaSeq 6000. cDNA libraries for TCRalpha and TCRbeta were prepared by 5'RACE using constant-segment primers, with sample barcodes and unique molecular identifiers added. Trizol reagent was used to extract RNA from every sample. Library amplification was performed in two PCR steps, and a second sample barcode and Illumina TruSeq adapters were introduced in the second step. Libraries were sequenced on an Illumina NovaSeq with 2 x 150 bp paired-end reads. On the study's bioinformatics: With migec v1.2.7, reads were demultiplexed and then collapsed into UMI-guided consensus sequences. Using mixcr v2.1.11, UMI consensuses were aligned to TRA and TRB V and J templates and then assembled into clonotypes. Expanded or contracted clonotypes were those called significant by both edgeR and NoisET, with noise models trained on biological replicates. For edgeR calls, the cutoffs were a false discovery rate-adjusted p below 0.01 and a log2 fold-change threshold of 1. PCA with hierarchical clustering of max-normalized trajectories of the 1000 most abundant clonotypes was used as exploratory dynamics analysis. Separately sequenced CD4+ and CD8+ repertoires were used to assign the CD4 or CD8 phenotype of responding clones. TCRdb cleaned the public reads at Q25 with fastp, built clones with MiXCR and kept in-frame beta chains. CDR3 protein sequences are deduplicated, and each keeps its most common genes and DNA. For this entry, the V and J calls and clone size follow TCRdb and not the study's own pipeline. Across this sample there are around 510,000 distinct CDR3 sequences, with less than 25% seen only once. Roughly 8.1% of the sample goes to the ten largest clones.

Ficoll-Paque density gradient centrifugation was used to isolate PBMCs. This receptor was identified in an adult woman who had mild COVID-19 (a few samples of this study predate the infection). The sample titles of this study are shuffled in the database, so cell type and time point are left out; the donor was told from shared clones. The V and J genes are TRBV5-1 and TRBJ2-7; TRBD1 agrees with 8 junctional bases. Matching the DNA end better, TRBJ2-1 makes the J call doubtful. Sequencing input: PBMCs or a T cell subset sorted from them (not recorded which). The DNA is TGCGCCAGCAGCGCAAACAGGGGGATGAATGAGCAGTTCTTC. This gives the protein CASSANRGMNEQFF.